These 9 T cell receptor beta chains came from one sample sequenced in a study of blood T cell repertoires in COVID-19. Assay: immunoSEQ multiplex PCR; the TCRdb copy retains only in-frame clones and omits some. This table has around 250,000 clones, around nine tenths appearing once. Material for sequencing was peripheral blood. The receptors were sampled from a man between 35 and 55 years old with active or convalescent COVID-19.

The chain carries TRBV5-6 and TRBJ1-2; the D is unclear. The CDR3 covers 12 residues. CDR1 and CDR2 from the germline V gene are SGHDT and YYEEEE. V gave up 5 bases and J gave up 10 bases, with 15 bases separating them. CDR3 coding DNA: TGTGCCAGCAGTCCCGGGAGAAGCAACTACACCTTC. It is translated as CASSPGRSNYTF. Full variable domain (outside the CDR3, taken from reference TRBV5-6 and TRBJ1-2): DAGVTQSPTHLIKTRGQQVTLRCSPKSGHDTVSWYQQALGQGPQFIFQYYEEEERQRGNFPDRFSGHQFPNYSSELNVNALLLGDSALYLCASSPGRSNYTFGSGTRLTVV.

In this sample, this clone turned up once. J is TRBJ2-2 and V is TRBV28; 10 nucleotides line up with TRBD1. Per the germline V gene, CDR1 is MDHEN and CDR2 is SYDVKM. The V and J ends lost 6 bases and 6 bases, in that order; junction bases with no gene match: 7. CDR3 length: 15 residues. The CDR3 reads CASSEGTGASGELFF. The CDR3 DNA follows: TGTGCCAGCAGCGAGGGGACAGGGGCGTCCGGGGAGCTGTTTTTT.

The chain employs TRBV7-9 and TRBJ2-7; D possibly corresponds to TRBD1 (5 bases). Looked up from germline, CDR1 is SEHNR and CDR2 is FQNEAQ (reference sequence). The CDR3 loop spans 15 amino acids. Trimming took off 5 bases at V and 0 bases at J, with 14 bases between the two ends. The CDR3 region is CASSPPLDSSYEQYF. DNA for the CDR3: TGTGCCAGCAGCCCCCCCTTAGACAGCTCCTACGAGCAGTACTTC. Complete variable domain (other parts from reference TRBV7-9 and TRBJ2-7): DTGVSQNPRHKITKRGQNVTFRCDPISEHNRLYWYRQTLGQGPEFLTYFQNEAQLEKSRLLSDRFSAERPKGSFSTLEIQRTEQGDSAMYLCASSPPLDSSYEQYFGPGTRLTVT.

The rearrangement uses TRBV19 and TRBJ1-1; TRBD1 matches 7 bases. This CDR3 has 15 residues. Trimming at V came to 5 bases and at J to 7 bases, leaving 13 bases not matched to a gene. CDR1 and CDR2 (germline): LNHDA, SQIVND (reference sequence). The CDR3 loop is CASSPTDIGQVEAFF. In nucleotides, the CDR3 is TGTGCCAGTAGTCCGACCGATATCGGACAGGTTGAAGCTTTCTTT.

This clone was detected only once. This chain connects TRBV3-1 (or the pseudogene TRBV3-2) to TRBJ2-2; 13 bases align to TRBD2. Per the germline V gene, CDR1 is LGHDT and CDR2 is YNNKEL (reference sequence). The CDR3 is 16 amino acids. The V gene end was trimmed by 4 bases and the J gene end by 4 bases; junction bases not matched to a gene: 3. The CDR3 nucleotides are TGTGCCAGCAGCCCGAGGACTAGCGGGGGCACCGGGGAGCTGTTTTTT. This encodes CASSPRTSGGTGELFF.

The DNA for the CDR3 is TGTGCCAGCAGGGACCGAGACAGGGGGAGAGAGACCCAGTACTTC. This translates into CASRDRDRGRETQYF. The J gene is TRBJ2-5, the V gene TRBV3-1 (or the pseudogene TRBV3-2), with 9 nucleotides matching TRBD1. The germline V gene has CDR1 LGHDT and CDR2 YNNKEL (reference sequence). The CDR3 consists of 15 residues. J gave up 4 bases and V 6 bases, and 9 bases lay outside the gene matches.

V is TRBV6-5 and J is TRBJ2-7; 9 bases line up with TRBD1. This CDR3 is 16 amino acids long. Germline V lookup: CDR1 MNHEY, CDR2 SVGAGI. The ends lost 4 bases at V and 1 base at J; junction bases unmatched: 8. CDR3 region: CASSSLPGQGSYEQYF. The CDR3 DNA sequence: TGTGCCAGCAGTTCCCTCCCGGGACAGGGATCCTACGAGCAGTACTTC.

The rearrangement links TRBV27 to TRBJ2-1, with TRBD1 identical over 10 bases. Germline V CDR1 and CDR2: MNHEY, SMNVEV (reference sequence). There are 17 residues in the CDR3. The ends lost 2 bases at V and 1 base at J; junction bases unmatched: 5. In DNA, the CDR3 is TGTGCCAGCAGTTTAGGCCGACAGGGGGCATCCTACAATGAGCAGTTCTTC. Residues: CASSLGRQGASYNEQFF.

The chain employs TRBV9 and TRBJ1-2; D perhaps matches TRBD1 (5 bases). The CDR3 runs to 12 residues. Germline V gene data show CDR1 as SGDLS and CDR2 as YYNGEE. Trimming removed 0 bases at V and 8 bases at J, with 8 bases between. As DNA, the CDR3 is TGTGCCAGCAGCGTAGATAGGGGCGGCTACACCTTC. Translation gives CASSVDRGGYTF.